This T cell receptor beta chain was identified during a study of early T cells in non-severe SARS-CoV-2 infection. At the level of the study: Unsorted whole blood bulk RNA was sequenced, with unpaired chains.

Germline V gene lookup returns CDR1 MGHRA and CDR2 YSYEKL. This CDR3 comprises 17 residues. Trimming at V came to 3 bases and at J to 4 bases, leaving 9 bases not matched to a gene. This clonotype was detected only a few times. Researchers attached unique molecular identifiers to individual cDNA molecules. TCRdb independently ran MiXCR on the 5' RACE reads; one entry per CDR3 protein. The table has tens of thousands of distinct CDR3 sequences, over 9% seen once. The starting material was whole blood, obtained at baseline. The TCR comes from an adult who was a healthcare worker with PCR-confirmed SARS-CoV-2 infection or an uninfected control (not recorded which). This chain joins TRBV4-1 and TRBJ2-7, with TRBD2 matching over 13 bases. DNA for the CDR3: TGCGCCAGCAGCCATACTAGCGGGGGGGCCAGGAGATACGAGCAGTACTTC. Its protein is CASSHTSGGARRYEQYF.